The rows below give T cell receptor beta chains drawn from one sample of a study of T cells in Graves' hyperthyroidism and ophthalmopathy. TCRdb ran MiXCR on the multiplex PCR reads and lists one entry per CDR3 protein. The sample shows about 270,000 distinct CDR3 sequences, roughly 22% of them seen only once. The sequenced sample consisted of blood. Receptors originate from a man aged 25-45 years with Graves' ophthalmopathy. Both conserved end residues are part of each CDR3. The D gene is left open where the match is weak. The listing skips clone size in some rows; elsewhere it reads once, few, many or a size class.

>12|TRBV20-1|.|few|TRBJ2-5
TGCAGCGGAAAGAGGAATCAAGAGACCCAGTACTTC
CSGKRNQETQYF
>16|TRBV12-3/TRBV12-4|TRBD2|.|TRBJ2-2
TGTGCCAGCAGTTTCCCTAGCGGGAAGGACACCGGGGAGCTGTTTTTT
CASSFPSGKDTGELFF
>13|TRBV2|TRBD1|many|TRBJ1-5
TGTGCCAGCAGACTGACAGGGGATCAGCCCCAGCATTTT
CASRLTGDQPQHF
>15|TRBV12-3/TRBV12-4|TRBD2|few|TRBJ2-7
TGTGCCAGCAGTTCCCCTAGCGGGAGTTCCTACGAGCAGTACTTC
CASSSPSGSSYEQYF
>14|TRBV28|.|many|TRBJ2-3
TGTGCCAGCAGTTTAGGCGTCAGCACAGATACGCAGTATTTT
CASSLGVSTDTQYF
>15|TRBV7-8|.|.|TRBJ1-1
TGTGCCAGCACTTTGACGGTTGTTCGGGGCACTGAAGCTTTCTTT
CASTLTVVRGTEAFF
>18|TRBV28|TRBD1|.|TRBJ1-3
TGTGCCAGCAGTCCGGGGACAGGGGCCCTTCAATCTGGAAACACCATATATTTT
CASSPGTGALQSGNTIYF
>17|TRBV6-2/TRBV6-3|.|.|TRBJ2-3
TGTGCCAGCAGTTACTCGTACGCGGGATGGGAGACAGATACGCAGTATTTT
CASSYSYAGWETDTQYF
>16|TRBV2|TRBD1|many|TRBJ1-2
TGTGCCAGCAGGGCCGGGACAGGTCCGCTGGGCTATGGCTACACCTTC
CASRAGTGPLGYGYTF
>16|TRBV20-1|.|many|TRBJ1-2
TGCAGTGCTAGAGCCCCCCCGAGACAGGCTATCTATGGCTACACCTTC
CSARAPPRQAIYGYTF
>14|TRBV19|TRBD1|few|TRBJ2-7
TGTGCCAGTAGTAGCTGGACAGGGGCTGGGGAGCAGTACTTC
CASSSWTGAGEQYF
>14|TRBV3-1|.|.|TRBJ1-3
TGTGCCAGCAGCCAAGAGGGCAGCAAAAACACCATATATTTT
CASSQEGSKNTIYF
>15|TRBV2|.|many|TRBJ1-4
TGTGCCAGCAGTGGAGTCCCGGGTGGTAATGAAAAACTGTTTTTT
CASSGVPGGNEKLFF
>16|TRBV12-3/TRBV12-4|.|many|TRBJ2-5
TGTGCCAGCAGTTTTGTTCGCGACGTCATACAAGAGACCCAGTACTTC
CASSFVRDVIQETQYF
>14|TRBV28|TRBD2|many|TRBJ2-1
TGTGCCAGCCGCCGGGGGGGAGCCTACAATGAGCAGTTCTTC
CASRRGGAYNEQFF
>15|TRBV7-3|.|few|TRBJ2-3
TGTGCCAGCAGCTTAACGGCGGGAAGCACAGATACGCAGTATTTT
CASSLTAGSTDTQYF
>14|TRBV7-3|TRBD2|many|TRBJ2-7
TGTGCCAGCAGTTTAGCGGGAGTGGGCTACGAGCAGTACTTC
CASSLAGVGYEQYF
>13|TRBV7-2|.|many|TRBJ2-1
TGTGCCAGCAGCTACCGCGTCCTTGCTGAGCAGTTCTTC
CASSYRVLAEQFF
>14|TRBV7-9|.|few|TRBJ1-3
TGTGCCAGCAGCTTAGGGCAATCTGGAAACACCATATATTTT
CASSLGQSGNTIYF
>13|TRBV20-1|TRBD2|few|TRBJ2-7
TGCAGTGCTAGCGGGAGGAGGGACTACGAGCAGTACTTC
CSASGRRDYEQYF
>13|TRBV18|TRBD1|.|TRBJ1-3
TGTGCCAGCTCAAGACAGGGTGGAAACACCATATATTTT
CASSRQGGNTIYF
>11|TRBV11-2|.|many|TRBJ2-1
TGTGCCAGCAGCTTGCTGTTAGAGCAGTTCTTC
CASSLLLEQFF